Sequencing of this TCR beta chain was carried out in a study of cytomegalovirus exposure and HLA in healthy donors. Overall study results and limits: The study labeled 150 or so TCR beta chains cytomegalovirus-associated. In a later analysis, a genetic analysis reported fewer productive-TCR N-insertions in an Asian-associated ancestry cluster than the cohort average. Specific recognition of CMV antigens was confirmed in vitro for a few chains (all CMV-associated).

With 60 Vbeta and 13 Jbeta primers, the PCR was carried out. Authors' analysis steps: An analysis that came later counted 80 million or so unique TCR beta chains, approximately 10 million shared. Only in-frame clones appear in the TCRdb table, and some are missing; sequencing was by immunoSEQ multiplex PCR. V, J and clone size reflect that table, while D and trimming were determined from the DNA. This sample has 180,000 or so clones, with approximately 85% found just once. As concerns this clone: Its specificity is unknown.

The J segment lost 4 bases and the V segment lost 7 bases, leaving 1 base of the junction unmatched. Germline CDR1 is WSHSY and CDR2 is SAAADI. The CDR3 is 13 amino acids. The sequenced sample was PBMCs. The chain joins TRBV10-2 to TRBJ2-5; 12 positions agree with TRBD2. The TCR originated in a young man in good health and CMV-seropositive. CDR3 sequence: CASKLAGGETQYF. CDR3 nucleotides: TGCGCCAGCAAACTAGCGGGGGGAGAGACCCAGTACTTC.